This TCR beta chain was retrieved from a study of neurological immune-mediated disorders. With 10-nucleotide random UMIs included, cDNA was synthesized by 5'RACE. TCRdb called the 5' RACE reads again in MiXCR, with one record for every CDR3 protein. The sample contains 93,000 or so distinct CDR3 sequences, 10% to 11% of which appear only once. The time point is: longitudinal time-point 3. The unsorted libraries were produced from 2 million PBMCs held at -80 C. The table lists this clonotype with many counts. The source is a female donor with HTLV-1-associated myelopathy (HAM/TSP). Input material: PBMCs.

The CDR3 sequence: CASSQGPPMGGYGYTF. The CDR3 nucleotides read TGTGCCAGCAGCCAGGGTCCCCCCATGGGGGGCTATGGCTACACCTTC. V and J are TRBV7-2 and TRBJ1-2; possibly TRBD1 for D (5 bases). The CDR3 sequence is 16 residues long. The germline V gene encodes CDR1 SGHTA and CDR2 FQGNSA. V was pared by 5 bases and J by 4 bases, with 20 bases between.